This T cell receptor (beta chain) emerged from a study of T-cell reconstitution after alpha-beta-depleted transplantation in children. Broader study findings: Reported findings indicate that, about two months after transplant, alpha-beta T cells came from several hundred expanded clones, which were derived from non-depleted graft cells.

A few counts support this clonotype. The antigen is unknown. Using unique molecular identifiers, the investigators prepared the TCRbeta library. TCRdb reprocessed the PCR reads via MiXCR and lists one record per CDR3 protein. The sample gives around 100,000 distinct CDR3 sequences, approximately 10% of which show up once; less than 45% is in the top ten. The receptor was derived from a boy aged 2 to 10 with acute lymphoblastic leukemia, due to receive a stem cell transplant. Sequencing used PBMCs, obtained before TCRalphabeta/CD19-depleted stem cell transplant.

The CDR3 sequence: CASSVHHTEAFF. In nucleotides, the CDR3 is TGTGCCAGCAGCGTACACCACACTGAAGCTTTCTTT. The rearrangement uses TRBV7-9 and TRBJ1-1, with D unclear. This CDR3 contains 12 residues. Germline-derived CDR1 and CDR2 are SEHNR and FQNEAQ (reference sequence). Trimming took 5 bases from V and 3 from J, leaving 7 bases between them. The whole variable domain, remainder taken from reference TRBV7-9 and TRBJ1-1, is DTGVSQNPRHKITKRGQNVTFRCDPISEHNRLYWYRQTLGQGPEFLTYFQNEAQLEKSRLLSDRFSAERPKGSFSTLEIQRTEQGDSAMYLCASSVHHTEAFFGQGTRLTVV.